The 13 T cell receptor beta chains listed next were all sequenced from one sample in a study of cytomegalovirus exposure and HLA in healthy donors. In the PCR, 60 Vbeta and 13 Jbeta primers were used. Clones were read by immunoSEQ multiplex PCR, and TCRdb kept only the in-frame ones, dropping some. The table records approximately 190,000 clones, more than 75% of them present only once. The sequenced sample was PBMCs. All receptors derive from a woman between 18 and 29 years old in good health and CMV-seronegative.

The chain carries TRBV7-9 and TRBJ2-3; 7 nucleotides agree with TRBD1. Germline V gene data show CDR1 as SEHNR and CDR2 as FQNEAQ (reference sequence). The V and J ends lost 4 bases and 5 bases, in that order; junction bases with no gene match: 6. This CDR3 comprises 14 residues. CDR3 sequence (DNA): TGTGCCAGCAGCTCGGGACAGCCAAAAGATACGCAGTATTTT. Protein: CASSSGQPKDTQYF.

This chain joins TRBV27 and TRBJ2-1; 8 nucleotides line up with TRBD2. Germline V gene lookup returns CDR1 MNHEY and CDR2 SMNVEV (reference sequence). Germline trimming cut 6 bases from V and 0 bases from J; bases unmatched to any gene: 4. The CDR3 extends over 15 amino acids. CDR3 sequence (DNA): TGTGCCAGCAGCCGCACTAGCGGCTCCTACAATGAGCAGTTCTTC. Its protein is CASSRTSGSYNEQFF.

CDR3 sequence (DNA): TGCGCCAGCACAGGGTTAGCGGGGGGGCCCAACGAGCAGTACTTC. Its translation: CASTGLAGGPNEQYF. The V call is TRBV5-1, the J call TRBJ2-7; 11 nucleotides align to TRBD2. V gave up 6 bases and J gave up 5 bases; unmatched junction bases: 10. This CDR3 contains 15 residues. The V gene's germline CDR1 is SGHRS and CDR2 YFSETQ.

This rearrangement joins TRBV6-1 to TRBJ2-7; D unclear. CDR3 length: 15 residues. Between the trimmed V and J ends, which lost 3 bases and 5 bases, there was a span of 17 bases. Germline V CDR1 and CDR2: MNHNS, SASEGT. CDR3 loop: CASSDIGRRLDEQYF. DNA for the CDR3: TGTGCCAGCAGTGACATAGGCAGGCGCTTGGACGAGCAGTACTTC.

The chain uses TRBV7-2 and TRBJ1-3; D gene uncertain. The CDR3 consists of 15 residues. The V end lost 1 base, the J end lost 0 bases, and 7 bases lay between the germline ends. CDR1 is SGHTA, CDR2 FQGNSA, per germline. The CDR3 DNA sequence: TGTGCCAGCAGCTTAGATTGGAGCTCTGGAAACACCATATATTTT. As protein: CASSLDWSSGNTIYF.

The V and J genes are TRBV28 and TRBJ1-1; TRBD1 aligns across 11 bases. CDR3 length: 14 amino acids. Germline loops: CDR1 MDHEN, CDR2 SYDVKM. V dropped 4 bases and J dropped 8; count of bases not matched to a gene: 6. The CDR3 DNA sequence: TGTGCCAGCAGTTCCTGGACAGGGGGCCACGAAGCTTTCTTT. The encoded protein is CASSSWTGGHEAFF.

The chain recombines TRBV7-9 with TRBJ2-7; TRBD2 aligns across 8 bases. The trim removed 1 base at V and 2 bases at J, leaving 4 bases unmatched. Per germline, CDR1 SEHNR and CDR2 FQNEAQ (reference sequence). The CDR3 covers 15 residues. CDR3 nucleotide sequence: TGTGCCAGCAGCTTAGTAGCGGGGCCACCCTACGAGCAGTACTTC. It translates to CASSLVAGPPYEQYF.

The gene calls are TRBV6-1 and TRBJ2-5, with D possibly matching TRBD2 (5 bases). V was shortened by 5 bases and J by 5 bases, with 6 bases between the two germline ends. Looked up from germline, CDR1 is MNHNS and CDR2 is SASEGT. The CDR3 is made up of 11 amino acids. CDR3 amino acids: CASSPGETQYF. The CDR3 nucleotides are TGTGCCAGCAGTCCGGGGGAGACCCAGTACTTC.

This clone came up a few times. The chain recombines TRBV10-2 with TRBJ2-3, with 10 nucleotides matching TRBD2. V trimming: 9 bases; J trimming: 5 bases; junction bases outside the gene matches: 5. The germline CDR1 and CDR2 sequences are WSHSY and SAAADI. The CDR3 spans 13 residues. The CDR3 protein is CASKLAGKDTQYF. CDR3 nucleotide sequence: TGCGCCAGTAAACTAGCGGGGAAAGATACGCAGTATTTT.

The chain is built from TRBV4-2 and TRBJ2-6, with D maybe TRBD1 (6 bases). Trimming removed 0 bases at V and 4 bases at J, with 13 bases between. The CDR3 spans 17 residues. CDR1 and CDR2 from the germline V gene are LGHNA and YNFKEQ. DNA for the CDR3: TGTGCCAGCAGCCAAGAACCCTCAGGGGCCGGGGCCAACGTCCTGACTTTC. Encoded protein: CASSQEPSGAGANVLTF.

CDR3 loop: CASSPPSGEGTTDTQYF. The CDR3 DNA sequence: TGTGCCAGCTCACCACCGTCGGGGGAGGGGACCACAGATACGCAGTATTTT. The genes are TRBV18 and TRBJ2-3; 7 nucleotides line up with TRBD2. Germline CDR1 reads KGHSH; CDR2 reads LQKENI. The CDR3 loop spans 17 amino acids. V lost 0 bases, J lost 2 bases, and 8 bases stayed unmatched.

Concerning this clone: Other nucleotide sequences in the sample specify the same CDR3. As DNA, the CDR3 is TGTGCCAGCCGCAACTCCAGGGGGTCATCTTCACCCCTCCACTTT. Amino acids: CASRNSRGSSSPLHF. The rearrangement joins TRBV27 to TRBJ1-6, with TRBD1 matching over 7 bases. Germline V gene lookup returns CDR1 MNHEY and CDR2 SMNVEV (reference sequence). V lost 8 bases and J lost 9; bases outside the gene matches: 13. This CDR3 contains 15 residues.

The chain uses TRBV27 and TRBJ2-1; D is unresolved. V was clipped by 4 bases and J by 5 bases, with 9 bases between them. Germline CDR1 MNHEY, CDR2 SMNVEV (reference sequence). This CDR3 region has 13 residues. CDR3 DNA sequence: TGTGCCAGCAGTTCACACAGAGACAATGAGCAGTTCTTC. The encoded protein is CASSSHRDNEQFF.